This passage covers 3 T cell receptor beta chains from one sample sequenced in a study of tumor and adjacent non-tumor tissue in lung cancer. No cell sorting was done before RNA was extracted from the tissue. The normal lung tissue was taken more than 3 cm from the tumor edge. Three rounds of nested PCR, following a modified ARM-PCR protocol, produced the TCRbeta library. From the multiplex PCR reads, TCRdb called clonotypes with MiXCR, one entry per CDR3 protein. Among 44,000 or so distinct CDR3 sequences listed, 60% to 65% were seen once. Specimen: distant non-tumor lung tissue. These receptors all stem from a woman in her thirties or forties with non-small cell lung cancer.

The chain employs TRBV30 and TRBJ2-7, with D perhaps being TRBD1 or TRBD2 (5 bases each). The V gene lost 0 bases and the J gene lost 1 base, with 25 bases spanning the gap. CDR3 length: 19 amino acids. Germline values: CDR1 GTSNPN, CDR2 SVGIG (reference sequence). The CDR3 coding sequence is TGTGCCTGGAGTGTAAAAGGTGGAAGTCGGGGCTCGTGGTCCTACGAGCAGTACTTC. This codes for CAWSVKGGSRGSWSYEQYF.

This clonotype was found many times. The chain uses TRBV30 and TRBJ2-7; 14 bases match TRBD2. The CDR3 sequence is 15 residues long. CDR1 is GTSNPN, CDR2 SVGIG, per germline (reference sequence). With 2 bases clipped from V and 6 bases from J, the junction kept 6 bases outside the gene matches. The CDR3 sequence is CAWSTGTSGGVEQYF. The CDR3 region has the DNA TGTGCCTGGAGTACGGGGACTAGCGGGGGAGTCGAGCAGTACTTC.

This clonotype turned up a few times. Since a much larger clone is just one base distant, this may be a read error. The J gene is TRBJ2-5, the V gene TRBV6-1; 10 nucleotides line up with TRBD1. This CDR3 comprises 13 residues. Germline V lookup: CDR1 MNHNS, CDR2 SASEGT. The CDR3 here is CASGTGEQEAQYF. CDR3 DNA sequence: TGTGCCAGTGGGACAGGGGAACAAGAGGCCCAGTACTTC.